This note documents a single T cell receptor beta chain sequence. Clones were sequenced by immunoSEQ multiplex PCR, and TCRdb holds only the in-frame ones, with some missing. Of roughly 88,000 clones in the sample, approximately 93% were seen once. This specimen comes from a study of control samples from healthy donors and cancer patients. Sequenced sample: blood. This clonotype was sampled from a woman in her thirties in good health.

The CDR3 spells CASSHVRGGQRYEQYF. CDR3 DNA sequence: TGCGCCAGCAGCCATGTGCGGGGGGGGCAAAGGTACGAGCAGTACTTC. V gene TRBV4-1 combines with J gene TRBJ2-7, with TRBD2 identical over 9 bases. V gave up 3 bases and J gave up 4 bases; unmatched junction bases: 10. The CDR3 loop spans 16 amino acids. Germline CDR1 is MGHRA and CDR2 is YSYEKL.